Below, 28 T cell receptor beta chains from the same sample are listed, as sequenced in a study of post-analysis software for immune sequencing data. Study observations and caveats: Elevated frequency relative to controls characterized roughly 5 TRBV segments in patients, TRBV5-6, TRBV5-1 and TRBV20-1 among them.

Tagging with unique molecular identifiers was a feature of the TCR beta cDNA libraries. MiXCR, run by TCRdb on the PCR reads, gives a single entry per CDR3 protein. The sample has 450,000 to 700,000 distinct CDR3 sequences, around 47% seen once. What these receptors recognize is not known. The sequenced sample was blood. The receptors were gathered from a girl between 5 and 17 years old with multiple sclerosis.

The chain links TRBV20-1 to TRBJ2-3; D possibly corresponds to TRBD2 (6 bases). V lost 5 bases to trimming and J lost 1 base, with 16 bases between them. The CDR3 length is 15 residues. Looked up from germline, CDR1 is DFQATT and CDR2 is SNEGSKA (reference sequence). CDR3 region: CSAGVGGSGTDTQYF. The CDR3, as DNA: TGCAGTGCTGGGGTCGGAGGGTCCGGCACAGATACGCAGTATTTT.

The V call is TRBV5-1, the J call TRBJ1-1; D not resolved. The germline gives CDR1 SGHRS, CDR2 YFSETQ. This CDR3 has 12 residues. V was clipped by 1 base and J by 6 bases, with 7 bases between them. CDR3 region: CASSLNGAEAFF. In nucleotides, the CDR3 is TGCGCCAGCAGCTTGAACGGTGCTGAAGCTTTCTTT.

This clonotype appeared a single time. Written as DNA, the CDR3 is TGTGCCACGTTACTCGGAGATACGCAGTATTTT. Its protein product is CATLLGDTQYF. The rearrangement joins TRBV27 to TRBJ2-3; no reliable D call. The CDR3 is made up of 11 amino acids. V lost 10 bases, J lost 5 bases, and 10 bases lay in between. Per the germline V gene, CDR1 is MNHEY and CDR2 is SMNVEV (reference sequence).

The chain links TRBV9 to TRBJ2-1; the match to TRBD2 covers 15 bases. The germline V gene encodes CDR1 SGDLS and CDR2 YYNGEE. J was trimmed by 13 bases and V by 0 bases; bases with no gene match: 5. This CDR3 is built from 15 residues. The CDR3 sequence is CASSVDGLAGGPQFF. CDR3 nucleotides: TGTGCCAGCAGCGTAGACGGACTAGCGGGAGGGCCCCAGTTCTTC. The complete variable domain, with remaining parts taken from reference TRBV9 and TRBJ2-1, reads DSGVTQTPKHLITATGQRVTLRCSPRSGDLSVYWYQQSLDQGLQFLIQYYNGEERAKGNILERFSAQQFPDLHSELNLSSLELGDSALYFCASSVDGLAGGPQFFGPGTRLTVL.

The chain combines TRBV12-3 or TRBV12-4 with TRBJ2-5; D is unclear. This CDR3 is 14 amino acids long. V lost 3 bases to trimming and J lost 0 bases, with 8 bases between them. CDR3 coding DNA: TGTGCCAGCAGTTTTCTACATCACCAAGAGACCCAGTACTTC. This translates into CASSFLHHQETQYF.

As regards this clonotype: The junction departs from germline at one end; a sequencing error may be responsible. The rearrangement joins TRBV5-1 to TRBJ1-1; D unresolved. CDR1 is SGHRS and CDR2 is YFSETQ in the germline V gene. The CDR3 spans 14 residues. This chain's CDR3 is CASSLAGQTTEAFF. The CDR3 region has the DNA TGCGCCAGCAGCTTGGCCGGGCAAACAACTGAGGCTTTCTTT.

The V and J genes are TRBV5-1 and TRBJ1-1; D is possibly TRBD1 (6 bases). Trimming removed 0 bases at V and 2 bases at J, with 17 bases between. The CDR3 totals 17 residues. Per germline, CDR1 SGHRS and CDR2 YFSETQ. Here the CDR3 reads CASSLDRRAGANTEAFF. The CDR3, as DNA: TGCGCCAGCAGCTTGGATAGGAGGGCAGGGGCTAACACTGAAGCTTTCTTT. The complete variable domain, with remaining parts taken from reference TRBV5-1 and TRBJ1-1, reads KAGVTQTPRYLIKTRGQQVTLSCSPISGHRSVSWYQQTPGQGLQFLFEYFSETQRNKGNFPGRFSGRQFSNSRSEMNVSTLELGDSALYLCASSLDRRAGANTEAFFGQGTRLTVV.

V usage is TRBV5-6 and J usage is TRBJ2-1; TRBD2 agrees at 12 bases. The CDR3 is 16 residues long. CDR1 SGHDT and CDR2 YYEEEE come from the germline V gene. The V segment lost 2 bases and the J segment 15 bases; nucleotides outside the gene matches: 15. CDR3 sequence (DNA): TGTGCCAGCAGCTTACGTCTAGCGGGGGGGCACCCCGAACGGTTCTTC. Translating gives CASSLRLAGGHPERFF.

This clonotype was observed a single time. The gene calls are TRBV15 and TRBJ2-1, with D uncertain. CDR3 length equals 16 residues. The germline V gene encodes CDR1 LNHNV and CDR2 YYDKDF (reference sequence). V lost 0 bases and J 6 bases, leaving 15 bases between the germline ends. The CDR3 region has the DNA TGTGCCACCAGCAGAGATAAAAATCCACCGGGCAATGAGCAGTTCTTC. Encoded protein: CATSRDKNPPGNEQFF.

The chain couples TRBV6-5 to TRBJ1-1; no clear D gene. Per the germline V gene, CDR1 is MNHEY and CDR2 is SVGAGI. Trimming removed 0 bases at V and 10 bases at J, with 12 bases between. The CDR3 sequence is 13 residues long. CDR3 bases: TGTGCCAGCAGTTACTCGGGAGGAGATGGAGCTTTCTTT. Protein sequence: CASSYSGGDGAFF.

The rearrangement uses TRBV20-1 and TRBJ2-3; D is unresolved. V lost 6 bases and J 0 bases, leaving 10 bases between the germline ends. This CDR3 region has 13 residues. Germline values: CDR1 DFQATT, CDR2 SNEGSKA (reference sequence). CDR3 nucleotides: TGCAGTGCCCTATTGCCCAGCACAGATACGCAGTATTTT. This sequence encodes CSALLPSTDTQYF.

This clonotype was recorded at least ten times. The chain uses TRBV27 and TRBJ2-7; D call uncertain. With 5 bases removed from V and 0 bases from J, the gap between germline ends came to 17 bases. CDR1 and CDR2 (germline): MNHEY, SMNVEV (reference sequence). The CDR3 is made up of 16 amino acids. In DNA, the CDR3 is TGTGCCAGCAGTGAGAACACAGCCACCAGCTCCTACGAGCAGTACTTC. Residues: CASSENTATSSYEQYF.

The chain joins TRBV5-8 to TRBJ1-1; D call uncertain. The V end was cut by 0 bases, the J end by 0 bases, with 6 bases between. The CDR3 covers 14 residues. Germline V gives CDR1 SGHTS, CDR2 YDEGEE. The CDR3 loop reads CASSLVILNTEAFF. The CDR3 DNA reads TGTGCCAGCAGCTTGGTTATCCTGAACACTGAAGCTTTCTTT.

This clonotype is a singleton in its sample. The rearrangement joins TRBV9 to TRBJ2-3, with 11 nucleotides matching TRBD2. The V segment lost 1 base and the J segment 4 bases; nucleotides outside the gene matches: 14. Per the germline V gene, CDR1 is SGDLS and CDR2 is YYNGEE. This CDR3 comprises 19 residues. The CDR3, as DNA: TGTGCCAGCAGCGTACTGGGCGCAGGTAGCGGGAGGGTTCCAGATACGCAGTATTTT. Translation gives CASSVLGAGSGRVPDTQYF.

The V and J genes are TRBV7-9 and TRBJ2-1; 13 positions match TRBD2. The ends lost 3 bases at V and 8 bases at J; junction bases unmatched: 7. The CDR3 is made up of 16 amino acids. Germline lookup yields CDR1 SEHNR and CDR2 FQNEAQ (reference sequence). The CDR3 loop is CASSLATSGGADEQFF. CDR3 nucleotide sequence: TGTGCCAGCAGCTTGGCCACTAGCGGGGGGGCGGATGAGCAGTTCTTC. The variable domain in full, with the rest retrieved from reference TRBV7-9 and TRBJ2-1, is DTGVSQNPRHKITKRGQNVTFRCDPISEHNRLYWYRQTLGQGPEFLTYFQNEAQLEKSRLLSDRFSAERPKGSFSTLEIQRTEQGDSAMYLCASSLATSGGADEQFFGPGTRLTVL.

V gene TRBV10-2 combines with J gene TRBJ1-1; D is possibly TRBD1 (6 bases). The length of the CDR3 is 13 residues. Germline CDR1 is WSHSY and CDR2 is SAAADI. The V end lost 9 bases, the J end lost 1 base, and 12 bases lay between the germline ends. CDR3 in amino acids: CARRAGANTEAFF. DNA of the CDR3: TGCGCCAGGAGGGCAGGGGCGAACACTGAAGCTTTCTTT.

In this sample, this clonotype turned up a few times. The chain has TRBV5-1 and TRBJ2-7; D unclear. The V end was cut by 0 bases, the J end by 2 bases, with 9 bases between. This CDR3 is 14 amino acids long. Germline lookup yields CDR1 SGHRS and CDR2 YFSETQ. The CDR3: CASSLDGSTYEQYF. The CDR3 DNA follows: TGCGCCAGCAGCTTGGACGGCAGTACCTACGAGCAGTACTTC.

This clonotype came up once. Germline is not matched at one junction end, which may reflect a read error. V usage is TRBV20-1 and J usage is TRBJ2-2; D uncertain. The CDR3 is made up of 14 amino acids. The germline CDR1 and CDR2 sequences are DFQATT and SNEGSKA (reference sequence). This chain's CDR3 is CSAYRSRGTRELFF. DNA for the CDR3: TGCAGTGCTTATAGGTCCCGTGGCACCAGGGAGCTGTTTTTT.

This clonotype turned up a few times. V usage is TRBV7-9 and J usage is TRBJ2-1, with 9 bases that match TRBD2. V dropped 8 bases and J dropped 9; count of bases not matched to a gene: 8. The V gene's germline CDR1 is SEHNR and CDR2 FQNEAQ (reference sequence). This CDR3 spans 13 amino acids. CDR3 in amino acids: CASESSGNIEQFF. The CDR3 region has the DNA TGTGCCAGCGAGTCTAGCGGGAATATTGAGCAGTTCTTC.

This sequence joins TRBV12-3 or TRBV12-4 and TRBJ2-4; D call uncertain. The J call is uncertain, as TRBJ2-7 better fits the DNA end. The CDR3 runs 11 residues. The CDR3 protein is CASSKGYEQYF. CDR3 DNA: TGTGCCAGCAGTAAGGGATACGAGCAGTACTTC.

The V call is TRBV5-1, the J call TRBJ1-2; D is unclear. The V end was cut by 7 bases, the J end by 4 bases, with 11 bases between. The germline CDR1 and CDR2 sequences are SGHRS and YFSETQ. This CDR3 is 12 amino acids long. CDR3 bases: TGCGCCAGCTCAGAACGGTCCTATGGCTACACCTTC. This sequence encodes CASSERSYGYTF.

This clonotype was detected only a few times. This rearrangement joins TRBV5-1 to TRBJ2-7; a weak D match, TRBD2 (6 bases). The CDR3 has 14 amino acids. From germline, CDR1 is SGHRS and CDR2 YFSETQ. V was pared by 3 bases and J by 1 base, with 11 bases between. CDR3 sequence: CASSSYGSSYEQYF. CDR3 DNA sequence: TGCGCCAGCAGCTCCTACGGGAGTTCCTACGAGCAGTACTTC.

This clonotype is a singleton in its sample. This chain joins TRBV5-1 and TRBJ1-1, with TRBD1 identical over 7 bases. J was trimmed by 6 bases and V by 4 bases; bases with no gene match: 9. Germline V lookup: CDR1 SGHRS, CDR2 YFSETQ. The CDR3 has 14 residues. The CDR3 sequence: CASSVGGQGAEAFF. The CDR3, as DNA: TGCGCCAGCAGCGTGGGAGGGCAGGGGGCTGAAGCTTTCTTT.

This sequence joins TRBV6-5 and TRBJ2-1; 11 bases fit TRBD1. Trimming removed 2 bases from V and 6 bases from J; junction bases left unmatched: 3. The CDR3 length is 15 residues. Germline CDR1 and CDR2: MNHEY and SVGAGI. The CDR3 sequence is CASSYGTGGSNEQFF. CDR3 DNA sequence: TGTGCCAGCAGTTACGGGACAGGGGGTTCCAATGAGCAGTTCTTC.

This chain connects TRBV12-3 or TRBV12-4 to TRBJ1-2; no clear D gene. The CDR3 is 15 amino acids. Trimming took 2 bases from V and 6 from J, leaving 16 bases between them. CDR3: CASSLYSQHRNGYTF. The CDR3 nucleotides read TGTGCCAGCAGTTTATACAGCCAACACCGGAATGGCTACACCTTC.

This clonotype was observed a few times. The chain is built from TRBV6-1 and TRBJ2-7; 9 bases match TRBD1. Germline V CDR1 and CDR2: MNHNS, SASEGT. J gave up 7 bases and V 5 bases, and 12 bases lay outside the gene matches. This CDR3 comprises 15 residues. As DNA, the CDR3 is TGTGCCAGCAGTCCCCCGGGACAGGGACCCAAGGAGCAGTACTTC. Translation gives CASSPPGQGPKEQYF.

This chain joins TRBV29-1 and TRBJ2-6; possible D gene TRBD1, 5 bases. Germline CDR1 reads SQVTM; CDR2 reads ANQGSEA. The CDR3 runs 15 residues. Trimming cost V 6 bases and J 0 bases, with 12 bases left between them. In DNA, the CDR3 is TGCAGCGTACCCCAGGGCTTCTCTGGGGCCAACGTCCTGACTTTC. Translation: CSVPQGFSGANVLTF.

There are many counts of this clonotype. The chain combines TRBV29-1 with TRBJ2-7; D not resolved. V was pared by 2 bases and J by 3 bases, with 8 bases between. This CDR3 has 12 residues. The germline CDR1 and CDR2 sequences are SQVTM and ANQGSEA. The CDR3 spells CSVETLDYEQYF. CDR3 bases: TGCAGCGTTGAAACGTTGGACTACGAGCAGTACTTC.